Given below is one T cell receptor beta chain in context. The CDR3 has 13 amino acids. Trimming removed 2 bases from V and 2 bases from J, with 8 bases in between. Germline CDR1 reads SGHRS; CDR2 reads YFSETQ. The data are from a study of blood T cell repertoires in COVID-19. At the level of the study: The United States, Italy and Spain provided the acute and convalescent COVID-19 samples. T cells, B-cell-depleted T cells, or PBMCs provided the cDNA or gDNA that served as material.

The authors' processing: Amplifying reference gene primers gave estimates of nucleated cell counts. TCRdb keeps only in-frame clones here, not all; method: immunoSEQ multiplex PCR. Clone size and the V and J calls come from that table; the DNA yielded D and trimming. The table has over 250,000 clones, 65% to 85% seen once. Seattle's enrolled individuals joined amid active infection and were then monitored longitudinally. The gene calls are TRBV5-1 and TRBJ2-7; no definite D call. The clonotype originates from a human donor with COVID-19, enrolled during active disease. The donor label of this sample is uncertain. Sequencing was carried out using peripheral blood. In DNA form, the CDR3 reads TGCGCCAGCAGCTTTGGCTTAACCTACGAGCAGTACTTC. Translated, it gives CASSFGLTYEQYF. The whole variable domain, filled in from reference TRBV5-1 and TRBJ2-7, reads KAGVTQTPRYLIKTRGQQVTLSCSPISGHRSVSWYQQTPGQGLQFLFEYFSETQRNKGNFPGRFSGRQFSNSRSEMNVSTLELGDSALYLCASSFGLTYEQYFGPGTRLTVT.